This T cell receptor beta chain was retrieved from a study of regulatory T cells in long-lasting Graves disease (dated by TCRdb to the early 2020s). Broadly, across the study: Patients with newly diagnosed Graves' disease had been on antithyroid drugs for under 3 months. The study was registered as a clinical trial and conducted in China. A total of roughly 35 samples underwent TCR sequencing, from 13 patients with persistent Graves' disease and around 20 patients with newly diagnosed Graves' disease. Persistent Graves' disease patients were compared with newly diagnosed Graves' disease patients by peripheral blood TCR sequencing and RNA sequencing.

What this sample's time point label stands for: newly diagnosed GD, antithyroid drugs for less than 3 months. For both TCR sequencing and RNA sequencing, RNA was extracted from PBMCs in TRIzol. The diagnosis of Graves' disease followed American Thyroid Association guidelines. Recruitment of patients was carried out at an endocrinology department in Xi'an, China. From each patient, around 9 milliliters of peripheral blood was collected into an EDTA anticoagulant tube. Ficoll Paque Plus density gradient separation was used to isolate PBMCs, and no further T cell sorting was done. An Agilent 2100 Bioanalyzer and agarose gel were used to check RNA quality, and a NanoDrop 2000 was used to measure RNA concentration. There are a few counts of this clonotype. Its target antigen remains unknown. There are no base qualities to consult, and no much larger clone falls within one base. The protocol used for the library was multiplex PCR. Instrument on record: Illumina HiSeq 4000. iRepertoire HTBI primers and Arm-PCR amplification of CDR3 regions were used to construct TCR beta libraries. PCR products were gel purified before sequencing. In the paper's pipeline: A total of fewer than 80 TRBV and approximately 13 TRBJ segments were identified across samples and were used for gene usage analysis of CDR3 amino acid clonotypes. Filtered high-quality paired reads were merged into contigs using COPE and FqMerger. BLAST was used to align contigs to the IMGT TRBV, TRBD and TRBJ reference genes, and CDR3 was defined following IMGT. Clonotypes above 0.1% frequency were classified as highly expanded clones. Shannon entropy served as the measure of repertoire diversity, while the Gini coefficient captured V-J evenness. Public clonotypes were defined as clonotypes shared by more than one individual. The public reads were reprocessed in TCRdb via fastp at Q25 and MiXCR, keeping in-frame beta chains. CDR3 protein sequences are deduplicated, and each keeps its most common genes and DNA. TCRdb, not the authors, supplied the V and J calls. This sample lists around 460,000 distinct CDR3 sequences; 14% were detected once. The ten biggest clones cover about a sixth of the sample.

What the authors observed across the whole study: Patients with persistent disease shared more public clonotypes (about 2,500) than newly diagnosed patients did (approximately 970). Preferential use of TRBV28, TRBJ1-2 and TRBJ2-5 was observed in persistent disease, whereas TRBV20-1 and TRBJ2-1 were favored in newly diagnosed disease. The small sample size was acknowledged by the authors as a limitation that may reduce accuracy. Only the TCR beta chain was sequenced and analyzed. Only peripheral blood was studied, because thyroid tissue, the primary lesion, was inaccessible. Lower TCR Shannon entropy and fewer highly expanded clones were observed in persistent Graves' disease patients than in newly diagnosed patients, which suggested clonal expansion.

V loses 2 bases of germline sequence and J loses 1 base, and the interval between the two ends is 8 bases. The germline V gene encodes CDR1 KGHSH and CDR2 LQKENI. The CDR3, from cysteine to phenylalanine, totals 15 residues. Only CDR3 DNA is held: 45 bases, read in frame from base 1. In addition, the sample was reused for a study of T cells in Graves' hyperthyroidism and ophthalmopathy. As described in the second report: A patient counted as having stable Graves' hyperthyroidism if no progression to ophthalmopathy occurred over 18 months of follow-up. Hyperthyroidism patients were newly diagnosed, with disease duration under 2 months, and aged 18 to 65 years. Any patient with an uncontrolled infection, another autoimmune disease, pregnancy or lactation was excluded. Diagnoses relied on clinical symptoms, serum thyroxine and TRAb, thyroid ultrasound and orbital computed tomography. A first-round RT-PCR of the TCR CDR3 used the HTBI primer set with the Qiagen OneStep RT-PCR kit. Blood samples also contained most of the expanded thyroid clonotypes (frequency above 0.001), which suggests that blood repertoires may reflect thyroid immune responses. Ophthalmopathy was separated from stable hyperthyroidism by a 13 V-J signature model, with 85% to 90% sensitivity and 81% to 82% specificity obtained in cross-validation and 80%/75% obtained in testing. In validation, the model predicted progression to ophthalmopathy with around 71% sensitivity and 72.22% specificity, a median of approximately 6.5 months before onset. TCR V-J signatures able to tell the groups apart were searched for in a discovery cohort of 100 or so patients, of whom under 45 had Graves' ophthalmopathy and around 57 had stable Graves' hyperthyroidism. Prospective prediction of ophthalmopathy was tested in an independent validation cohort of 18 to 20 hyperthyroidism patients and approximately 17 patients who later progressed to ophthalmopathy. The 75 to 100 discovery patients were divided at random into training and test sets in a 7:3 ratio. The study also compared thyroid tissue and blood T-cell repertoires from several Graves' hyperthyroidism patients. After blood sampling, hyperthyroidism patients were treated with methimazole at a starting dose of 30 mg daily, and ophthalmopathy patients were treated with high-dose intravenous methylprednisolone. Libraries were constructed in a second round of multiplex PCR, after which size selection and purification were carried out. Libraries were sequenced paired-end with 100 bp reads on an Illumina HiSeq2000. Raw data were processed with SOAPnuke, discarding reads with adapters, uncalled bases, mean Phred below 15, or no exact constant-primer or identifier match. High-quality paired reads were merged using COPE v1.2.5, and each unique nucleotide sequence was defined as a clonotype. Clonotypes were aligned to IMGT TRBV, TRBD and TRBJ reference segments using MiTCR v1.1. The analysis included only V-J combinations with a frequency above 0.0001, which together covered more than 98% of the repertoires. A TCS score was defined as the ratio of F50 (clonal expansion) to E x V (chaos), with BLOSUM62-based TCRdist applied between CDR3 peptides within each V-J. Welch's t-statistics and random forest reduced just over 500 V-J features to some 14, which were used in a naive Bayes classifier (R e1071). No statistical method was used to set the sample size in advance, and investigators knew the group allocation. The paper reports TCR Vbeta CDR3 sequencing of 130 to 150 peripheral blood samples: around 45 ophthalmopathy, 70 to 85 hyperthyroidism and 17 progressor patients.

The chain is assembled from TRBV18 and TRBJ2-2; too little of a D gene remains to name it. The sequence was obtained from a woman aged 50 to 60 with Graves disease. Donor details come from another sample of the same person, matched by shared clones. The material was peripheral blood mononuclear cells (PBMCs), obtained at new diagnosis, from a patient treated with antithyroid drugs. CDR3 reads: CASSPVSVNTGELFF. The nucleotides read TGTGCCAGCTCACCAGTATCCGTGAACACCGGGGAGCTGTTTTTT.